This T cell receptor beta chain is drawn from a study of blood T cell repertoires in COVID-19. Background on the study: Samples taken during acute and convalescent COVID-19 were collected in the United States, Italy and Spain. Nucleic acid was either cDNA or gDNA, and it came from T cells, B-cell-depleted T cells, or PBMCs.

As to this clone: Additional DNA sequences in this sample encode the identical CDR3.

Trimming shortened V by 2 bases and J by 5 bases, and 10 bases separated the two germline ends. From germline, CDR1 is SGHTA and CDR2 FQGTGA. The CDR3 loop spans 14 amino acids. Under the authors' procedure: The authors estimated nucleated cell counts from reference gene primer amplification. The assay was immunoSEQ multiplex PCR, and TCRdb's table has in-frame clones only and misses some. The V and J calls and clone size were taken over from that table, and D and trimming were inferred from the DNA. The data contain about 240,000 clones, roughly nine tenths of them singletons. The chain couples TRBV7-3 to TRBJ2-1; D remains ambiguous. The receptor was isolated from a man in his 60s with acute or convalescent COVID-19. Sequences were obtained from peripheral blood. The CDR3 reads CASSLAGSNNEQFF. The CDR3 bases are TGTGCCAGCAGCTTAGCCGGTAGCAACAATGAGCAGTTCTTC.